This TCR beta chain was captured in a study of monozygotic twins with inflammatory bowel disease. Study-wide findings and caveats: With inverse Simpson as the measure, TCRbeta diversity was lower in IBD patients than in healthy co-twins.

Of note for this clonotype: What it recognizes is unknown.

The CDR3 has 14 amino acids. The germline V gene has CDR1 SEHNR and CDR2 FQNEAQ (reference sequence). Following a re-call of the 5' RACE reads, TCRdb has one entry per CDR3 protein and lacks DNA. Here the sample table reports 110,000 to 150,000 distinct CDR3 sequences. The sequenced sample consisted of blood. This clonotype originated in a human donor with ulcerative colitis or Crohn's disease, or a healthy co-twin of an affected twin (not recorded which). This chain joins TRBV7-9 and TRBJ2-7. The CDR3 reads CASSLVGEAYEQYF.